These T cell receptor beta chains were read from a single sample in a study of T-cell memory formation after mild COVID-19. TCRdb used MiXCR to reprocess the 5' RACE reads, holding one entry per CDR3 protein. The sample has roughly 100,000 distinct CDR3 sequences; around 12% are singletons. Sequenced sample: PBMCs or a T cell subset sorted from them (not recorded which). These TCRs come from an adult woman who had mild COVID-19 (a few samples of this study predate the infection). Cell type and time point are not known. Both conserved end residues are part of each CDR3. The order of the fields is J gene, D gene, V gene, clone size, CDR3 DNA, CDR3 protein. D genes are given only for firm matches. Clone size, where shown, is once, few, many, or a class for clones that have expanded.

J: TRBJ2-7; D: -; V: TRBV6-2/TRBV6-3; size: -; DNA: TGTGCCAGCAGTTACCCTCTTGGAGAGCAGTACTTC; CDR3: CASSYPLGEQYF
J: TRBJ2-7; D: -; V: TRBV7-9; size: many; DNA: TGTGCCAGCAGCCCGGCGGGGACACAATCCTACGAGCAGTACTTC; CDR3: CASSPAGTQSYEQYF
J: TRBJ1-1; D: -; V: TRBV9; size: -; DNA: TGTGCCAGCAGCGTGGGGTCAGGCACTGAAGCTTTCTTT; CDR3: CASSVGSGTEAFF
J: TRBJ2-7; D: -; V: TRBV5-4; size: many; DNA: TGTGCCAGCACCGCCTGGGGTGGGACAACCTCCTACGAGCAGTACTTC; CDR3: CASTAWGGTTSYEQYF
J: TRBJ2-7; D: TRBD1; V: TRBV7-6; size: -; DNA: TGTGCCAGCAGCCCCCCTCGGGACAGGGGGTCCGAGCAGTACTTC; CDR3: CASSPPRDRGSEQYF
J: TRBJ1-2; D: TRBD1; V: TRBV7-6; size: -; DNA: TGTGCCAGCAGCTTACTGACAGGGAACTATGGCTACACCTTC; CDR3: CASSLLTGNYGYTF
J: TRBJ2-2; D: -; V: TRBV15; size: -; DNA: TGTGCCACCAGCTCCGGAGGTAGCACCGGGGAGCTGTTTTTT; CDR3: CATSSGGSTGELFF
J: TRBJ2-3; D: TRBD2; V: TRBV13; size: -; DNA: TGTGCCAGCAGCTTAGTTAGTGGGGGGGGAAAAGATACGCAGTATTTT; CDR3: CASSLVSGGGKDTQYF
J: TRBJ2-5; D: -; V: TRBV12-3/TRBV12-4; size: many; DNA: TGTGCCAGCAGGCCCTCGGGCGGGGGCTCTCAAGAGACCCAGTACTTC; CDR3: CASRPSGGGSQETQYF
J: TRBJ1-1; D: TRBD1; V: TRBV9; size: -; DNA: TGTGCCAGCAGCGTAGAGGACAGGAAGAACACTGAAGCTTTCTTT; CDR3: CASSVEDRKNTEAFF
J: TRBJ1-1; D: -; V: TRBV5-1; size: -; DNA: TGCGCCAGCAGCTTGGTTCGGGAGACTGAAGCTTTCTTT; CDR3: CASSLVRETEAFF
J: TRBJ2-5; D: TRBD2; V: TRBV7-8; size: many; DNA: TGTGCCAGCAGCCCCTTTTTGCGGGGGGCCGAAGAGACCCAGTACTTC; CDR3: CASSPFLRGAEETQYF
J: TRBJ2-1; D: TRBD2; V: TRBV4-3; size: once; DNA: TGCGCCAGCAGCCAAGATAGCGGGAGGGAGCAGTTCTTC; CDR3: CASSQDSGREQFF
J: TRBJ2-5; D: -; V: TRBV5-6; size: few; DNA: TGTGCCAGCAGCTTGGTTGGTTCAGAGACCCAGTACTTC; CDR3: CASSLVGSETQYF
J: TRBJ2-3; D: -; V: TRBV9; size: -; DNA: TGTGCCAGCAGCGTAGACTTATTAGATACGCAGTATTTT; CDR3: CASSVDLLDTQYF
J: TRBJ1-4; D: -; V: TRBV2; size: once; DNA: TGTGCCAGCAGATGGACGGTGACTAATGAAAAACTGTTTTTT; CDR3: CASRWTVTNEKLFF
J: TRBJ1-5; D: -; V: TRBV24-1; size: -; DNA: TGTGCCACCAGTGAAGGCCGATATCAGCCCCAGCATTTT; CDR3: CATSEGRYQPQHF
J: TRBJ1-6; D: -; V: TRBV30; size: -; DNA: TGTGCCTGGAGTGTGGCAAATAATTCACCCCTCCACTTT; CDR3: CAWSVANNSPLHF
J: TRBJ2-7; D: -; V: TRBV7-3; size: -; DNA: TGTGCCAGCAGCTTAGACAGCGACAGCTCCTACGAGCAGTACTTC; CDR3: CASSLDSDSSYEQYF
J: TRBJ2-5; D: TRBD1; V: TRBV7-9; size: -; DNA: TGTGCCAGCAGCCCCGGGACAGGGACGGAGACCCAGTACTTC; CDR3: CASSPGTGTETQYF
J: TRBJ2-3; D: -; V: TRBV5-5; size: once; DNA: TGTGCCAGCAGCTCGGTAACTATAGCGGACGCAGCCACAGATACGCAGTATTTT; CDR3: CASSSVTIADAATDTQYF
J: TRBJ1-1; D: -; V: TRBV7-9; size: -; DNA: TGTGCCAGCAGCTTAGTGCCCTGGACAGCTCATGACACTGAAGCTTTCTTT; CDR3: CASSLVPWTAHDTEAFF
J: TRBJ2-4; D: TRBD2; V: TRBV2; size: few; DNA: TGTGCCAGCAGTGATGGGGGACTAGGCGCAAACATTCAGTACTTC; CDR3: CASSDGGLGANIQYF
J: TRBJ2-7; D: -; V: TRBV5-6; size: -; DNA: TGTGCCAGCAGCTTGGCCCGGTCGTACTACGAGCAGTACTTC; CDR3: CASSLARSYYEQYF
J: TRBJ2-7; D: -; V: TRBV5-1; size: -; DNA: TGCGCCAGCAGCGAAAACGGGGAAAGGTTCTACGAGCAGTACTTC; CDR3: CASSENGERFYEQYF
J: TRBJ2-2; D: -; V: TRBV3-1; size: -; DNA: TGTGCCAGCACCAACGCAGGGACCACCCAAATTAAGAACACCGGGGAGCTGTTTTTT; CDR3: CASTNAGTTQIKNTGELFF
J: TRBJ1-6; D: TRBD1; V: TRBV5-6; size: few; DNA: TGTGCCAGCAGCTCCGGGACAGACAATTCACCCCTCCACTTT; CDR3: CASSSGTDNSPLHF
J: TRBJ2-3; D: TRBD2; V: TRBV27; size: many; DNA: TGTGCCAGCAGTTTAATGGCGGGAGGGCTCACAGATACGCAGTATTTT; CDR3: CASSLMAGGLTDTQYF
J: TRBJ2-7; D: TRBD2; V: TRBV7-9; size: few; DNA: TGTGCCAGCAGAAACGGACTAGCGGAAGGTCGCGAGCAGTACTTC; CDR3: CASRNGLAEGREQYF
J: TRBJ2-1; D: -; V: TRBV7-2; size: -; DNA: TGTGCCAGCAGCTTGGATCAGGGCAATATCAAGTCCTACAATGAGCAGTTCTTC; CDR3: CASSLDQGNIKSYNEQFF
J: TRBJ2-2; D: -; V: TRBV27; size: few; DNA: TGTGCCAGCAGTTTTACCGGAGGTTCCCTGAACACCGGGGAGCTGTTTTTT; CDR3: CASSFTGGSLNTGELFF
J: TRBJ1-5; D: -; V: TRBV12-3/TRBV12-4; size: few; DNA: TGTGCCAGCAGCCCGTCCCTGGGGAATCAGCCCCAGCATTTT; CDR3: CASSPSLGNQPQHF
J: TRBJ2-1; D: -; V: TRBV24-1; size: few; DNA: TGTGCCACCAGTGACCCTCCGAGCTACAATGAGCAGTTCTTC; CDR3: CATSDPPSYNEQFF
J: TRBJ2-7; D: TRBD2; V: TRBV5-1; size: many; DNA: TGCGCCAGCAGCTCGGGGGGAGGCTCCTACGAGCAGTACTTC; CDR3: CASSSGGGSYEQYF
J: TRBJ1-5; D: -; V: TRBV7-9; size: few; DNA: TGTGCCAGCAGCTCCGGGGGAATGAGTCAGCCCCAGCATTTT; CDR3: CASSSGGMSQPQHF
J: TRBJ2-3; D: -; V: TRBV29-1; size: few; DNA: TGCAGCGCGGAGGGAGGAGGGATCACAGATACGCAGTATTTT; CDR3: CSAEGGGITDTQYF
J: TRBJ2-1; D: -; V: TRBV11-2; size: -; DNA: TGTGCCAGCAGCTTAGATCTTGTGGGGGGGCCAAGCAATGAGCAGTTCTTC; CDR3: CASSLDLVGGPSNEQFF
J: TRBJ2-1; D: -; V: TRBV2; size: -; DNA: TGTGCCAGCAGTGATCAGCGGAGATACAATGAGCAGTTCTTC; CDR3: CASSDQRRYNEQFF
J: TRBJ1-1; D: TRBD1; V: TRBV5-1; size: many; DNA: TGCGCCAGCAGCCCACATGAGACAGGGCTCACTGAAGCTTTCTTT; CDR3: CASSPHETGLTEAFF
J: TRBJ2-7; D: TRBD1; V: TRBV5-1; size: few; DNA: TGCGCCAGCAGCTTGGACAGGGGATTCTCCTACGAGCAGTACTTC; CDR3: CASSLDRGFSYEQYF
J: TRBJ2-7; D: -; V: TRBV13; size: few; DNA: TGTGCCAGCAGCCGTGGCGGGGAGCAGTACTTC; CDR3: CASSRGGEQYF
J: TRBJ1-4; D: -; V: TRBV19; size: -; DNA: TGTGCCAGTAGTATAGATCCTCCGGGGGTAGGGGTTAATGAAAAACTGTTTTTT; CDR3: CASSIDPPGVGVNEKLFF
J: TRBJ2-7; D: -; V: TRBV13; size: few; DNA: TGTGCCAGCAGCTCATCGACTAGCTACGAGCAGTACTTC; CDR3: CASSSSTSYEQYF
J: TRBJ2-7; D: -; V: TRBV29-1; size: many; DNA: TGCAGCGTTGAAGGACATAACTCCTACGAGCAGTACTTC; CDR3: CSVEGHNSYEQYF
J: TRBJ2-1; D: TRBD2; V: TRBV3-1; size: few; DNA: TGTGCCAGCAGCCAAGATCCGGGAGGACTAAATGAGCAGTTCTTC; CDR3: CASSQDPGGLNEQFF
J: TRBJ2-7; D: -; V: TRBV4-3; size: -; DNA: TGCGCCAGCAGCCAATTGGCCCGATCGGGCGAGCAGTACTTC; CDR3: CASSQLARSGEQYF
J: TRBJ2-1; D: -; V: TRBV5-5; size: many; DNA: TGTGCCAGCAGCTTAGGGGACACTTCCTACAATGAGCAGTTCTTC; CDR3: CASSLGDTSYNEQFF
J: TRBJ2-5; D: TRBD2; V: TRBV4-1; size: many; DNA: TGCGCCAGCAGCCTAACCGGGACTAGCGGCGAGACCCAGTACTTC; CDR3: CASSLTGTSGETQYF
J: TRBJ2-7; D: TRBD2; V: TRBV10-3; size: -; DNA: TGTGCCATCGGGACTAGCGCGTACGAGCAGTACTTC; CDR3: CAIGTSAYEQYF
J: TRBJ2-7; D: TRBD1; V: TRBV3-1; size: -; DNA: TGTGCCAGCAGCCAAGAACCGACAGGGTACGAGCAGTACTTC; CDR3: CASSQEPTGYEQYF
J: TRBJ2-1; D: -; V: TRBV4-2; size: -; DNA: TGTGCCAGCAGACAGGTCGGTGAGCAGTTCTTC; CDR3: CASRQVGEQFF